The entry below gives a single T cell receptor (beta chain) sequence along with its context. Trimming removed 11 bases from V and 7 bases from J; junction bases left unmatched: 6. The germline CDR1 and CDR2 sequences are SGHTA and FQGNSA. The CDR3 is 13 residues long. The data were taken from a study of blood T cell repertoires in COVID-19. Sequenced by immunoSEQ multiplex PCR; TCRdb stores in-frame clones only, minus some. The sample has 150,000 to 200,000 clones, roughly 70% seen once. The sequenced sample was peripheral blood. The sequence derives from a woman aged 80 or over with acute or convalescent COVID-19. The chain recombines TRBV7-2 with TRBJ2-2; TRBD2 agrees at 11 bases. This CDR3 is CARASGRLGELFF. The CDR3 nucleotides are TGTGCCCGCGCTAGCGGGAGGCTCGGGGAGCTGTTTTTT.